The rows below give T cell receptor beta chains drawn from one sample of a study of ipilimumab plus nivolumab after autologous stem cell transplantation. Some clones are missing from TCRdb's copy, which holds only in-frame ones; the method was immunoSEQ multiplex PCR. The sample consists of 15,000 to 20,000 clones, 81% of them appearing once. Sequenced here: PBMCs, sampled in a trial of ipilimumab plus nivolumab as post-transplant consolidation. These receptor sequences come from a male donor with diffuse large B-cell lymphoma. CDR3s include the opening cysteine and the closing phenylalanine or tryptophan. Fields, in order: V gene, clone size, J gene, D gene, CDR3 DNA, CDR3 protein. The D gene is left open where the match is weak. Only part of the rows carry a size: once, few, many, or a class if the clone is expanded.

TRBV7-2	.	TRBJ2-7	.	TGTGCCAGCAGGACGATGGCAGGGGCAAAGCAGTACTTC	CASRTMAGAKQYF
TRBV4-2	.	TRBJ2-7	.	TGTGCCAGCAGCCATGACGGTGGGAGAGGCCTTACGGGTGGAAACTACGAGCAGTACTTC	CASSHDGGRGLTGGNYEQYF
TRBV5-6	.	TRBJ1-1	.	TGTGCCAGCAGCCCGGGTGCCGGACAGATGAACACTGAAGCTTTCTTT	CASSPGAGQMNTEAFF
TRBV30	medium-sized	TRBJ1-1	.	TGTGCCTGGACTTCAGGGATGAACACTGAAGCTTTCTTT	CAWTSGMNTEAFF
TRBV7-9	.	TRBJ1-4	TRBD1	TGTGCCAGCAGCTTAGCGAGGCCGGGACAGATTAATGAAAAACTGTTTTTT	CASSLARPGQINEKLFF
TRBV5-1	.	TRBJ1-3	.	TGCGCCAGCAGCTTGGACACGGCGGCTGGAAACACCATATATTTT	CASSLDTAAGNTIYF
TRBV5-8	.	TRBJ1-1	.	TGTGCCAGCAGCTTAGGACACCTCAATAGGGACACTGAAGCTTTCTTT	CASSLGHLNRDTEAFF
TRBV5-6	.	TRBJ1-2	TRBD1	TGTGCCAGCAGCTTGGGGGGACAGGGGTATGGCTACACCTTC	CASSLGGQGYGYTF
TRBV11-2	.	TRBJ2-1	TRBD2	TGTGCCAGCAGTGAAATTAGCGGGAGGGCCCTCTACAATGAGCAGTTCTTC	CASSEISGRALYNEQFF
TRBV19	few	TRBJ1-1	.	TGTGCCAGTAGTTCCCGCAATCGGGGAGGGGACACTGAAGCTTTCTTT	CASSSRNRGGDTEAFF
TRBV7-8	.	TRBJ2-5	.	TGTGCCAGCAGCTTACCAGTAGAAGAGACCCAGTACTTC	CASSLPVEETQYF
TRBV6-5	.	TRBJ1-2	.	TGTGCCAGCAGTTACCTCCATCGGTATGGCTACACCTTC	CASSYLHRYGYTF
TRBV19	.	TRBJ1-5	TRBD1	TGTGCCAGTAGGAGGGGACAGACCGTTAATCAGCCCCAGCATTTT	CASRRGQTVNQPQHF
TRBV11-1	few	TRBJ1-5	TRBD1	TGTGCCAGCAGCCCAGGACAGGGGATCAATCAGCCCCAGCATTTT	CASSPGQGINQPQHF
TRBV7-9	.	TRBJ1-3	.	TGTGCCAGTCTATCGACGGACTCTGGAAACACCATATATTTT	CASLSTDSGNTIYF
TRBV5-4	.	TRBJ2-1	TRBD2	TGTGCCAGCAGCTGGGGGGGACTAGGGCTAGATGAGCAGTTCTTC	CASSWGGLGLDEQFF
TRBV5-1	.	TRBJ2-6	.	TGCGCCAGCACTAGGGGGTCAGGGGCCAACGTCCTGACTTTC	CASTRGSGANVLTF
TRBV14	.	TRBJ1-6	TRBD1	TGTGCCAGCAGGATAGGACAGGGAGGAAATTCACCCCTCCACTTT	CASRIGQGGNSPLHF
TRBV6-9	.	TRBJ2-7	.	TGTGCCAGCAGTTTGGGTCCGGGGGAGCAGTACTTC	CASSLGPGEQYF
TRBV5-1	.	TRBJ2-7	TRBD2	TGCGCCAGCAGCGAAGGGACTAGCGGGGGGGCTGGCGAGCAGTACTTC	CASSEGTSGGAGEQYF
TRBV7-3	.	TRBJ2-5	.	TGTGCCAGCAGCTTAAGTCCGGGAGAGACCCAGTACTTC	CASSLSPGETQYF
TRBV6-1	.	TRBJ2-2	.	TGTGCCAGCAGTGAAGGGTCGGGGATGAACACCGGGGAGCTGTTTTTT	CASSEGSGMNTGELFF
TRBV29-1	.	TRBJ1-3	TRBD1	TGCAGTGGGCAGGGGGCTTCTGGAAACACCATATATTTT	CSGQGASGNTIYF
TRBV29-1	.	TRBJ2-5	.	TGCAGCGTTGGCGAGGGGGAGACCCAGTACTTC	CSVGEGETQYF
TRBV7-9	.	TRBJ2-5	TRBD2	TGTGCCAGCAGCTTATGGCTAGCGGAGCAGGGGACCCAGTACTTC	CASSLWLAEQGTQYF
TRBV9	.	TRBJ2-5	.	TGTGCCAGCAGCGTAGGAGGGGGGGCCCCCGAGACCCAGTACTTC	CASSVGGGAPETQYF
TRBV19	.	TRBJ2-1	.	TGTGCCAGTAATTCGGAGGGAAGTAATGGGCAGTTCTTC	CASNSEGSNGQFF
TRBV6-4	.	TRBJ2-1	TRBD2	TGTGCCAGCAGCATAGCGGGAGGTCGAAATGAGCAGTTCTTC	CASSIAGGRNEQFF
TRBV6-5	.	TRBJ1-4	.	TGTGCCAGCAGTTACTCTTCAGGGGCCAGGGGAGAAAAACTGTTTTTT	CASSYSSGARGEKLFF
TRBV19	.	TRBJ2-5	TRBD1	TGTGCCAGTAGTGAGGGACAGGGGAGAGAGACCCAGTACTTC	CASSEGQGRETQYF
TRBV1	.	TRBJ1-2	.	TGCACCAGCAGCCATCCTCCGGGACAGGGGAACTATGGCTACACCTTC	CTSSHPPGQGNYGYTF
TRBV27	once	TRBJ1-2	.	TGTGCCAGCAGTTTCCGGGGAGTTGGCTACACCTTC	CASSFRGVGYTF
TRBV29-1	.	TRBJ2-3	TRBD2	TGCAGCGCGGGGGGGCGGGGTAGCGGGAGTGTAGATACGCAGTATTTT	CSAGGRGSGSVDTQYF
TRBV21-1	.	TRBJ2-5	.	TGTGCCAGCAGCAAAGCACGAGCGGGGGGGTCAGAGACCCAGTACTTC	CASSKARAGGSETQYF
TRBV4-2	.	TRBJ2-2	.	TGTGCCAGCAGCCAAAGAACAGGATTGAACACCGGGGAGCTGTTTTTT	CASSQRTGLNTGELFF
TRBV5-1	.	TRBJ2-1	.	TGCGCCAGCAGCTTCGCTTACAATGAGCAGTTCTTC	CASSFAYNEQFF
TRBV11-3	once	TRBJ1-1	.	TGTGCCAGCAGCTTAGAATTTGGTCCGAACACTGAAGCTTTCTTT	CASSLEFGPNTEAFF
TRBV5-4	.	TRBJ2-5	TRBD2	TGTGCCAGCAGCCGAACTAGCGGGGGGCACAACGAGTACTTC	CASSRTSGGHNEYF
TRBV2	.	TRBJ1-6	.	TGTGCCAGCAGTGAAGAGGGGTCAGGCTTTTCACCCCTCCACTTT	CASSEEGSGFSPLHF
TRBV29-1	.	TRBJ1-2	TRBD1	TGCAGCGTAACAGGGGCATCGGACTATGGCTACACCTTC	CSVTGASDYGYTF
TRBV4-3	.	TRBJ2-5	TRBD1	TGCGCCAGCAGCCAAGCCTTGCCGGGGACAGTAGAGACCCAGTACTTC	CASSQALPGTVETQYF